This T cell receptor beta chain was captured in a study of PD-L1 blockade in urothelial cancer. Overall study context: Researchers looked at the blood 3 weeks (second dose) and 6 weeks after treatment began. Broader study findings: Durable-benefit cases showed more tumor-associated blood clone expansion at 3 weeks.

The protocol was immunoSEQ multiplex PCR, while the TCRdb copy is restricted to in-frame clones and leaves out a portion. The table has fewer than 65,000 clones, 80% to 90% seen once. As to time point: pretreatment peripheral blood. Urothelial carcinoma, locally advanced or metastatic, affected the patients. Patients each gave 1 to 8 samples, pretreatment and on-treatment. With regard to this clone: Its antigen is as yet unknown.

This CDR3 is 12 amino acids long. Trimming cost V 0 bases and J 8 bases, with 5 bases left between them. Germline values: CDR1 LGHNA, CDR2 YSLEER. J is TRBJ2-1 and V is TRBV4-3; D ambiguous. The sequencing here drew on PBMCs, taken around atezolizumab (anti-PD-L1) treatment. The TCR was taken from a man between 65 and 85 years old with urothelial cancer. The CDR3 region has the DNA TGCGCCAGCAGCCAAGATCGAGATGAGCAGTTCTTC. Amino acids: CASSQDRDEQFF.